These 21 T cell receptor beta chains came from one sample sequenced in a study of somatic mutations in cytotoxic T cells in rheumatoid arthritis. Some clones are missing from TCRdb's copy, which holds only in-frame ones; the method was immunoSEQ multiplex PCR. The sample carries about 2,100 clones, less than 75% recorded once. This sample comprised CD8+ T cells sorted from blood, obtained at a follow-up visit. The receptors here all came from a man aged 65-85 years with rheumatoid arthritis.

The chain has TRBV5-4 and TRBJ2-7; D is unclear. CDR1 and CDR2 from the germline V gene are SGHNT and YYREEE (reference sequence). This CDR3 comprises 11 residues. V was shortened by 3 bases and J by 3 bases, with 4 bases between the two germline ends. CDR3 protein: CASSSIYEQYF. CDR3 coding DNA: TGTGCCAGCAGCTCCATCTACGAGCAGTACTTC.

The chain combines TRBV11-2 with TRBJ2-5; 11 positions match TRBD2. CDR1 SGHAT and CDR2 FQNNGV come from the germline V gene. This CDR3 has 15 amino acids. The V gene end was trimmed by 6 bases and the J gene end by 2 bases; junction bases not matched to a gene: 5. The CDR3 loop is CASSYTSGGQETQYF. The CDR3 coding sequence is TGTGCCAGCAGTTATACTAGCGGGGGACAAGAGACCCAGTACTTC.

This rearrangement joins TRBV6-4 to TRBJ1-2, with unresolved D. V was shortened by 7 bases and J by 4 bases, with 13 bases between the two germline ends. CDR1 and CDR2 from the germline V gene are MRHNA and SNTAGT. The CDR3 has 13 amino acids. CDR3 residues: CASTVEWSYGYTF. DNA for the CDR3: TGTGCCAGCACGGTGGAATGGAGCTATGGCTACACCTTC.

The rearrangement uses TRBV5-6 and TRBJ2-3; 11 bases are shared with TRBD2. The CDR3 runs to 17 residues. The V gene's germline CDR1 is SGHDT and CDR2 YYEEEE. Germline trimming cut 0 bases from V and 4 bases from J; bases unmatched to any gene: 7. DNA for the CDR3: TGTGCCAGCAGCTTGGATCGACTAGCGGGATACCCAGATACGCAGTATTTT. Protein: CASSLDRLAGYPDTQYF.

This rearrangement joins TRBV11-2 to TRBJ2-1, with TRBD2 matching over 8 bases. The CDR3 runs to 19 residues. Germline trimming cut 0 bases from V and 1 base from J; bases unmatched to any gene: 11. The germline gives CDR1 SGHAT, CDR2 FQNNGV. The CDR3 loop is CASSLDLSLAGDSYNEQFF. For the CDR3, the DNA is TGTGCCAGCAGCTTAGATCTGAGCCTAGCGGGTGATTCCTACAATGAGCAGTTCTTC.

The genes are TRBV4-1 and TRBJ2-5, with TRBD2 matching 12 bases. The germline CDR1 and CDR2 sequences are MGHRA and YSYEKL. CDR3 length: 17 amino acids. Losses at the gene ends were 1 base for V and 5 bases for J; bases not matched to a gene: 8. The CDR3 region has the DNA TGCGCCAGCAGCCAAGCGACGGTACTAGCGGGGGGTGAGACCCAGTACTTC. Protein product: CASSQATVLAGGETQYF.

The J gene is TRBJ2-5, the V gene TRBV11-2; D perhaps matches TRBD2 (6 bases). The V gene's germline CDR1 is SGHAT and CDR2 FQNNGV. The CDR3 consists of 15 residues. The V gene lost 1 base and the J gene lost 10 bases, with 19 bases spanning the gap. The CDR3 protein is CASSLAGLPFDFQYF. The DNA for the CDR3 is TGTGCCAGCAGCTTAGCGGGACTGCCGTTCGATTTCCAGTACTTC.

This clone was observed a few times. The chain employs TRBV14 and TRBJ2-3; D unclear. Per germline, CDR1 SGHDN and CDR2 FVKESK. The CDR3 is made up of 16 amino acids. The V and J ends lost 4 bases and 1 base respectively, with 15 bases between them. CDR3 amino acids: CASSPDETHGTDTQYF. CDR3 coding DNA: TGTGCCAGCAGCCCCGACGAAACCCACGGCACAGATACGCAGTATTTT.

The rearrangement uses TRBV7-2 and TRBJ2-1; 7 positions agree with TRBD2. From germline, CDR1 is SGHTA and CDR2 FQGNSA. Germline trimming cut 5 bases from V and 3 bases from J; bases unmatched to any gene: 13. The length of the CDR3 is 17 residues. The CDR3 reads CASSIDASGDGYNEQFF. Here the CDR3 DNA reads TGTGCCAGCAGCATAGACGCGAGCGGGGACGGCTACAATGAGCAGTTCTTC.

This chain joins TRBV10-3 and TRBJ2-1, with 7 bases aligning to TRBD2. J gave up 5 bases and V 3 bases, and 7 bases lay outside the gene matches. Germline V gene lookup returns CDR1 ENHRY and CDR2 SYGVKD. The CDR3 is made up of 15 amino acids. The CDR3 DNA follows: TGTGCCATCAGTGATATAGCGGGCGTCCACAATGAGCAGTTCTTC. It codes for CAISDIAGVHNEQFF.

The chain is built from TRBV5-1 and TRBJ2-7, with TRBD2 matching 11 bases. The CDR3 is 15 residues long. Losses at the gene ends were 5 bases for V and 3 bases for J; bases not matched to a gene: 7. CDR1 is SGHRS, CDR2 YFSETQ, per germline. The CDR3 protein is CASSYGTSGNYEQYF. CDR3 coding DNA: TGCGCCAGCAGTTATGGGACTAGCGGAAACTACGAGCAGTACTTC. Filled out from reference TRBV5-1 and TRBJ2-7, the complete variable domain reads KAGVTQTPRYLIKTRGQQVTLSCSPISGHRSVSWYQQTPGQGLQFLFEYFSETQRNKGNFPGRFSGRQFSNSRSEMNVSTLELGDSALYLCASSYGTSGNYEQYFGPGTRLTVT.

V gene TRBV30 combines with J gene TRBJ1-3, with D hard to call. The CDR3 length is 16 residues. Trimming stripped 4 bases from V and 2 bases from J, with 18 bases between. CDR1 and CDR2 from the germline V gene are GTSNPN and SVGIG (reference sequence). The chain's CDR3 is CAWKISRAGAGNTIYF. The CDR3 DNA sequence: TGTGCCTGGAAAATCAGCCGGGCCGGGGCTGGAAACACCATATATTTT.

The chain links TRBV6-5 to TRBJ1-1; TRBD1 is a possible D gene (5 bases). The germline CDR1 and CDR2 sequences are MNHEY and SVGAGI. V was clipped by 6 bases and J by 0 bases, with 11 bases between them. The CDR3 consists of 14 residues. CDR3 coding DNA: TGTGCCAGCAGCGTTACCAGGGTGAACACTGAAGCTTTCTTT. It encodes CASSVTRVNTEAFF.

This clone was detected only a few times. DNA for the CDR3: TGTGCCAGCAGCTTCTCAGTTGACGATGAAAAACTGTTTTTT. Translation gives CASSFSVDDEKLFF. The genes are TRBV7-9 and TRBJ1-4; D unresolved. The V gene's germline CDR1 is SEHNR and CDR2 FQNEAQ (reference sequence). This CDR3 contains 14 residues. V shed 3 bases and J shed 6 bases, with 11 bases lying between them.

This clone was counted once. The V call is TRBV4-2, the J call TRBJ2-3; 13 bases map to TRBD2. V lost 4 bases, J lost 1 base, and 14 bases stayed unmatched. This CDR3 has 20 residues. The germline V gene encodes CDR1 LGHNA and CDR2 YNFKEQ. This chain's CDR3 is CASSLLWTSGSREGTDTQYF. The CDR3 DNA reads as TGTGCCAGCAGCCTCCTTTGGACTAGCGGGAGTCGGGAAGGCACAGATACGCAGTATTTT.

This chain joins TRBV9 and TRBJ2-1; possibly TRBD1 or TRBD2 for D (5 bases each). V lost 1 base to trimming and J lost 1 base, with 15 bases between them. Germline CDR1 and CDR2: SGDLS and YYNGEE. The CDR3 runs to 17 residues. This chain's CDR3 is CASSVSREPVSYNEQFF. DNA of the CDR3: TGTGCCAGCAGCGTAAGCAGGGAGCCCGTTTCCTACAATGAGCAGTTCTTC.

The V and J genes are TRBV7-7 and TRBJ2-5; 8 bases line up with TRBD1. J lost 5 bases, V lost 5 bases, and 16 bases had no gene match. The CDR3 consists of 17 residues. In germline, CDR1 is SSHAT, CDR2 FNYEAQ (reference sequence). The CDR3 DNA is TGTGCCAGCAGCCCGCCCCCAGGACAGGGAGGTTGGGAGACCCAGTACTTC. The encoded protein is CASSPPPGQGGWETQYF.

This clone was seen a handful of times. The J gene is TRBJ2-7, the V gene TRBV27; TRBD2 is a possible D gene (5 bases). The germline gives CDR1 MNHEY, CDR2 SMNVEV (reference sequence). There are 18 residues in the CDR3. Trimming removed 4 bases at V and 3 bases at J, with 25 bases between. The CDR3 coding sequence is TGTGCCAGCAGTTCCCGACAAGTTGCGGAAGGAGGTTTCTACGAGCAGTACTTC. Amino acids: CASSSRQVAEGGFYEQYF.

This clone showed up just a few times. The rearrangement joins TRBV11-3 to TRBJ1-3; no clear D. Trimming removed 4 bases from V and 0 bases from J, with 10 bases in between. Germline V gives CDR1 SGHNT, CDR2 YENEEA. The CDR3 contains 15 residues. In nucleotides, the CDR3 is TGTGCCAGCAGCTCCACAACAGACTCTGGAAACACCATATATTTT. This gives the protein CASSSTTDSGNTIYF.

The chain has TRBV2 and TRBJ2-7; weak D call: TRBD2 (7 bases). Germline assignment: CDR1 SNHLY and CDR2 FYNNEI. Trimming took 2 bases from V and 2 from J, leaving 16 bases between them. The CDR3 consists of 16 residues. The CDR3 here is CASSEFSGGKAYEQYF. The CDR3 DNA is TGTGCCAGCAGTGAATTTTCGGGGGGCAAAGCCTACGAGCAGTACTTC.

This sequence joins TRBV6-6 and TRBJ2-5; 7 nucleotides match TRBD1. V was clipped by 4 bases and J by 4 bases; unmatched bases: 6. From germline, CDR1 is MNHNY and CDR2 SVGAGI (reference sequence). This CDR3 is built from 14 residues. The CDR3, as DNA: TGTGCCAGCAGTTCGGGACAGCGTGTAGAGACCCAGTACTTC. Protein sequence: CASSSGQRVETQYF.